This T cell receptor beta chain was sequenced during a study of blood T cell repertoires in COVID-19. Across the study: The samples span acute and convalescent COVID-19 from the United States, Italy and Spain.

Per germline, CDR1 SNHLY and CDR2 FYNNEI. This CDR3 has 14 amino acids. The ends were cut back, 4 bases at V and 5 bases at J, with 11 bases in the middle. Method: immunoSEQ multiplex PCR; TCRdb's copy keeps in-frame clones and lacks some. In the table there are more than 30,000 clones, around 90% of which are singletons. Sequenced material: peripheral blood. The rearrangement joins TRBV2 to TRBJ2-2, with D perhaps matching TRBD2 (7 bases). The clonotype comes from a woman aged 40 to 50 with active or convalescent COVID-19. The CDR3 coding sequence is TGTGCCAGCAGTGTGAGGGGGGGTACCGGGGAGCTGTTTTTT. Its translation: CASSVRGGTGELFF.